This T cell receptor beta chain is from a study of tumor-infiltrating T cells and Merkel cell polyomavirus (dated by TCRdb to 2016 to 2017). About the study as a whole: CD8+ T cells specific for the Merkel cell polyomavirus KLL epitope were examined in Merkel cell carcinoma patients. Patients received varied, non-standardized therapies including chemotherapy, radiation and immunotherapies. TRB sequencing covered KLL-tetramer-sorted cells from blood or tumor-infiltrating lymphocytes in 14 to 15 samples, plus 12 matched whole-tumor samples. Across the study, one tumor sample was obtained as a frozen nodal tumor digest and one as a flash-frozen core biopsy of a metastasis. Most whole-tumor samples were obtained as 25-micron curls cut from formalin-fixed, paraffin-embedded tissue blocks. Disease stage at presentation varied among the patients, and patient follow-up lasted a median of roughly 3 years, ranging from roughly 1.1 to 6.0 years.

Here is what the overall study found, with its caveats: The small sample size of the study (n of about 13 patients) is recognized as a limitation. A significant MCC-specific survival advantage (P = 0.0051) was associated with tumors having more unique KLL-specific clonotypes (roughly 5-108 vs 0-3). A higher intratumoral fraction of KLL-specific T cells (about 1.7-18% versus about 0-0.14%) was associated with significantly improved MCC-specific survival. KLL-specific TRB repertoires were found to be diverse and largely private, with only one public clonotype, shared by two patients, identified among fewer than 400 unique sequences. The study examined just one viral epitope, so T cells targeting other Merkel cell polyomavirus epitopes were not captured.

In regard to this clone: Its binding antigen is unknown. Base qualities are missing; no much larger clone stands one base away.

The method behind the library was the immunoSEQ multiplex PCR assay. Genomic DNA extraction, TRB sequencing and normalization were carried out by Adaptive Biotechnologies (Seattle, WA). Per the authors' processing: To compute clonality, the Shannon entropy of productive TRB sequences was normalized by log2 of unique productive sequences and then subtracted from one. KLL-specific clonotypes in tumors were identified by matching TCRbeta CDR3 amino acid sequences to those from the tetramer-sorted sample of each patient. TCRdb obtained this table from immuneACCESS and retained in-frame rearrangements with V and J assigned. These tables miss some clones; where compared with another copy, unresolved V genes account for less than half of the shortfall, and the remainder is unexplained. V, J and clone size are those of that table, while D and trimming were read from the DNA. In all, the sample holds about 25,000 clones, and about 85% of those were seen once. In total, the top ten clones hold around 2.8% of the sample.

By immunohistochemistry, the tumors of all patients showed robust positive staining for Merkel cell polyomavirus Large T antigen. Twelve Merkel cell carcinoma patients with robust KLL-tetramer+ populations, above 0.04% of CD8+ T cells, in blood and/or cultured TIL were included. All patients were Caucasian, with a median age of around 69 years and a range of roughly 45 to 77 years. Lymph node tumors were analyzed for patients with unknown primaries who presented with nodal disease, or when insufficient primary tissue was available. From the cysteine through the phenylalanine, the CDR3 covers 20 amino acids. The kept DNA is CDR3 alone, 60 bases in frame from the first base. V lost 1 base and J lost 0 bases; the stretch between them is 20 bases long. For CDR1 and CDR2, the germline V gene lists SGHRS and YFSETQ.

This chain joins TRBV5-1 to TRBJ2-6; the D gene is possibly TRBD1, with 6 bases matching. The sequenced sample was lymph node tissue. This sequence was found in a man over 45 with Merkel cell carcinoma. The CDR3 loop reads CASSLTGTTHVHSGANVLTF. The nucleotide sequence reads TGCGCCAGCAGCTTGACAGGGACAACCCACGTTCACTCTGGGGCCAACGTCCTGACTTTC.